A single sample gave rise to the 22 T cell receptor beta chains below, sequenced in a study of PD-L1 blockade in urothelial cancer. Sequencing used immunoSEQ multiplex PCR; TCRdb keeps in-frame clones, though not all of them. Here the sample spans tens of thousands of clones, roughly 89% being singletons. Described time point: pretreatment peripheral blood. The source material was PBMCs, sampled around atezolizumab (anti-PD-L1) treatment. These receptors were collected from a man aged 55 to 69 with urothelial cancer.

The rearrangement uses TRBV10-3 and TRBJ2-7; TRBD1 matches 9 bases. V shed 0 bases, J shed 6 bases, and the junction held 6 bases outside the gene matches. The CDR3 totals 15 residues. CDR1 is ENHRY and CDR2 is SYGVKD in the germline V gene. CDR3 sequence (DNA): TGTGCCATCAGTGAGTCAGGGACAGGGACCAGCGAGCAGTACTTC. This sequence encodes CAISESGTGTSEQYF.

This sequence joins TRBV10-1 and TRBJ1-1, with a weak D call TRBD1 (5 bases). Germline V gene sequence: CDR1 WNHNN, CDR2 SYGVQD (reference sequence). V lost 0 bases and J 1 base, leaving 12 bases between the germline ends. The CDR3 is 16 residues long. For the CDR3, the DNA is TGCGCCAGCAGTGAGTCTGTTATCACAGGGAACACTGAAGCTTTCTTT. Protein product: CASSESVITGNTEAFF.

The rearrangement uses TRBV7-9 and TRBJ2-3; 10 bases match TRBD2. Per the germline V gene, CDR1 is SEHNR and CDR2 is FQNEAQ (reference sequence). V lost 5 bases, J lost 11 bases, and 16 bases stayed unmatched. There are 16 residues in the CDR3. The CDR3, as DNA: TGTGCCAGCAGCCGCCAGGGAGCGGGAGGGCAAGGAGGGCAGTATTTT. Protein: CASSRQGAGGQGGQYF.

This clone has just one count. This chain uses TRBV28 with TRBJ1-1; D is ambiguous. V lost 6 bases, J lost 0 bases, and 8 bases lay in between. The CDR3 has 13 amino acids. Germline values: CDR1 MDHEN, CDR2 SYDVKM. CDR3 in amino acids: CASSNSMNTEAFF. The CDR3 DNA sequence: TGTGCCAGCAGCAACTCTATGAACACTGAAGCTTTCTTT.

The rearrangement links TRBV13 to TRBJ2-2; tentative D call: TRBD2 (5 bases). The CDR3 loop spans 13 amino acids. V was cut by 7 bases and J by 4 bases, with 10 bases left in between. The germline V gene encodes CDR1 PRHDT and CDR2 FYEKMQ (reference sequence). CDR3 coding DNA: TGTGCCAGCACCCCCGAGGGCACCGGGGAGCTGTTTTTT. Protein product: CASTPEGTGELFF.

The rearrangement joins TRBV10-1 to TRBJ1-1; no clear D gene. Germline V gives CDR1 WNHNN, CDR2 SYGVQD (reference sequence). The V end lost 8 bases, the J end lost 4 bases, and 11 bases lay between the germline ends. This CDR3 has 12 amino acids. The CDR3 DNA reads TGCGCCAGCTCCTCGGGGATCACTGAAGCTTTCTTT. Its translation is CASSSGITEAFF.

This chain joins TRBV4-1 and TRBJ2-5, with 11 nucleotides matching TRBD2. This CDR3 has 15 amino acids. V gave up 3 bases and J gave up 2 bases; unmatched junction bases: 2. Germline V gene sequence: CDR1 MGHRA, CDR2 YSYEKL. For the CDR3, the DNA is TGCGCCAGCAGCCAGGCTAGCGGGGGGCAAGAGACCCAGTACTTC. The encoded protein is CASSQASGGQETQYF.

This clone was recorded only once. The genes are TRBV5-1 and TRBJ2-5; 11 nucleotides align to TRBD2. Trimming removed 0 bases from V and 2 bases from J; junction bases left unmatched: 3. The CDR3 consists of 16 residues. Germline V lookup: CDR1 SGHRS, CDR2 YFSETQ. The CDR3 sequence: CASSLVLAGGQETQYF. CDR3 nucleotides: TGCGCCAGCAGCTTGGTCCTAGCGGGGGGTCAAGAGACCCAGTACTTC.

This chain uses TRBV14 with TRBJ2-4, with a weak D call TRBD2 (6 bases). In germline, CDR1 is SGHDN, CDR2 FVKESK. Deletions cut 3 bases from V and 5 bases from J, with 11 bases between. The CDR3 is 14 amino acids. CDR3 nucleotide sequence: TGTGCCAGCAGCCATCGCGGGATCCAAAACATTCAGTACTTC. This sequence encodes CASSHRGIQNIQYF.

This clone was recorded only once. The chain joins TRBV5-1 to TRBJ2-7; 9 nucleotides line up with TRBD1. This CDR3 is 13 amino acids long. The germline CDR1 and CDR2 sequences are SGHRS and YFSETQ. After removal of 3 bases from V and 3 bases from J, the junction contained 1 base not matched to a gene. CDR3 protein: CASSSGQGYEQYF. As DNA, the CDR3 is TGCGCCAGCAGCTCGGGACAGGGCTACGAGCAGTACTTC. The whole variable domain, filled in from reference TRBV5-1 and TRBJ2-7, reads KAGVTQTPRYLIKTRGQQVTLSCSPISGHRSVSWYQQTPGQGLQFLFEYFSETQRNKGNFPGRFSGRQFSNSRSEMNVSTLELGDSALYLCASSSGQGYEQYFGPGTRLTVT.

The chain carries TRBV12-5 and TRBJ2-1; TRBD2 aligns across 10 bases. Per germline, CDR1 LGHNT and CDR2 FRNRAP. V lost 0 bases, J lost 7 bases, and 6 bases stayed unmatched. CDR3 length: 16 residues. The CDR3 nucleotides are TGTGCTAGTGGTTTGGTACATAGCGGGGGGCATAATGAGCAGTTCTTC. As protein: CASGLVHSGGHNEQFF.

V and J are TRBV9 and TRBJ2-5, with 8 nucleotides matching TRBD2. The J segment lost 1 base and the V segment lost 4 bases, leaving 3 bases of the junction unmatched. The CDR3 length is 14 residues. Germline CDR1 reads SGDLS; CDR2 reads YYNGEE. DNA for the CDR3: TGTGCCAGCAGCCCTCGGGAGGGCCAAGAGACCCAGTACTTC. Its protein product is CASSPREGQETQYF.

The V and J genes are TRBV5-6 and TRBJ2-7; D perhaps matches TRBD1 (6 bases). V was pared by 0 bases and J by 6 bases, with 10 bases between. CDR1 is SGHDT and CDR2 is YYEEEE in the germline V gene. There are 13 residues in the CDR3. The CDR3 is CASSLGGPTEQYF. CDR3 DNA sequence: TGTGCCAGCAGCTTGGGGGGGCCAACCGAGCAGTACTTC.

The chain is built from TRBV7-3 and TRBJ2-3, with 8 nucleotides matching TRBD2. Looked up from germline, CDR1 is SGHTA and CDR2 is FQGTGA. J was trimmed by 4 bases and V by 1 base; bases with no gene match: 4. The CDR3 sequence is 15 residues long. CDR3 protein: CASSLNPGGPDTQYF. The DNA of the CDR3 is TGTGCCAGCAGCTTAAACCCGGGGGGGCCAGATACGCAGTATTTT.

This chain joins TRBV6-5 and TRBJ1-2; the D is unclear. V lost 4 bases to trimming and J lost 5 bases, with 8 bases between them. The germline CDR1 and CDR2 sequences are MNHEY and SVGAGI. This CDR3 is 12 amino acids long. The chain's CDR3 is CASSSWLYGYTF. For the CDR3, the DNA is TGTGCCAGCAGTTCCTGGCTTTATGGCTACACCTTC.

This chain uses TRBV9 with TRBJ1-2; unclear D gene. There are 15 residues in the CDR3. Germline CDR1 is SGDLS and CDR2 is YYNGEE. V was clipped by 0 bases and J by 2 bases, with 11 bases between them. CDR3 sequence reads: CASSVAEGANYGYTF. CDR3 DNA sequence: TGTGCCAGCAGCGTAGCGGAAGGAGCCAACTATGGCTACACCTTC.

The chain employs TRBV5-6 and TRBJ1-2; no definite D call. Trimming pared 4 bases from V and 8 bases from J, leaving 15 bases between. The CDR3 is 13 amino acids. Looked up from germline, CDR1 is SGHDT and CDR2 is YYEEEE. CDR3 bases: TGTGCCAGCAGCCCGGACCCCGCGGGGGGCTACACCTTC. Its protein is CASSPDPAGGYTF.

The chain is built from TRBV6-5 and TRBJ2-7; 7 bases are a match to TRBD1. Germline V gene data show CDR1 as MNHEY and CDR2 as SVGAGI. The CDR3 is 13 residues long. V lost 7 bases and J lost 2; bases outside the gene matches: 5. CDR3 sequence: CASTRDSTYEQYF. The CDR3 region has the DNA TGTGCCAGCACCCGGGACAGTACCTACGAGCAGTACTTC.

This clone was seen a single time. J is TRBJ2-2 and V is TRBV27; D is undetermined. This CDR3 is 15 amino acids long. Germline CDR1 MNHEY, CDR2 SMNVEV (reference sequence). The germline V and J ends were trimmed by 2 bases and 3 bases, with 10 bases remaining between them. CDR3: CASSLETSYTGELFF. CDR3 sequence (DNA): TGTGCCAGCAGTTTAGAGACATCGTACACCGGGGAGCTGTTTTTT.

The chain has TRBV4-1 and TRBJ2-7; 10 positions match TRBD2. The CDR3 sequence is 16 residues long. Germline CDR1 reads MGHRA; CDR2 reads YSYEKL. With 2 bases clipped from V and 1 base from J, the junction kept 5 bases outside the gene matches. The CDR3: CASSQLAGVGSYEQYF. The CDR3 DNA reads TGCGCCAGCAGCCAACTAGCGGGAGTGGGTTCCTACGAGCAGTACTTC.

V gene TRBV5-1 combines with J gene TRBJ1-2; 10 nucleotides agree with TRBD1. V lost 4 bases and J lost 6; bases outside the gene matches: 6. Germline V gene sequence: CDR1 SGHRS, CDR2 YFSETQ. The CDR3 extends over 14 amino acids. DNA for the CDR3: TGCGCCAGCAGCGTGGGACAGGGGATAGATGGCTACACCTTC. It is translated as CASSVGQGIDGYTF.

V is TRBV5-6 and J is TRBJ2-3; 11 positions agree with TRBD2. After removal of 1 base from V and 1 base from J, the junction contained 2 bases not matched to a gene. The CDR3 sequence is 16 residues long. Germline V gene lookup returns CDR1 SGHDT and CDR2 YYEEEE. CDR3 DNA: TGTGCCAGCAGCTTGCTAGCGGGGGGACGCACAGATACGCAGTATTTT. It encodes CASSLLAGGRTDTQYF.